This entry concerns a single TCR beta chain. Its antigen is still unknown. This sample is drawn from a study of blood T cells in healthy people across ages. There were healthy Caucasian individuals from Russia, aged about 6 to 90, serving as donors. Donors gave 8 to 10 milliliters of peripheral blood apiece. Study-level findings and limits: PBMCs left unsorted prevented a conclusive naive versus antigen-experienced comparison. Naive T cell percentage showed a strong correlation with the diversity of TCR beta.

A sample-barcoded 5' primer and a J-beta primer mix were used in a second PCR of roughly 7 to 11 cycles. TCRdb independently ran MiXCR on the 5' RACE reads; one entry per CDR3 protein. The table shows some 920,000 distinct CDR3 sequences, with roughly half occurring only once. Sequencing was carried out using blood. The clonotype originates from a woman aged 55-69 years in good health.

The CDR3 DNA is TGTGCCAGCAGCCAGGGTCTTGAGGGGCTTCTCCAGTACTTC. This translates into CASSQGLEGLLQYF. The rearrangement joins TRBV3-1 to TRBJ2-5; D is possibly TRBD1 or TRBD2 (5 bases each). Germline-derived CDR1 and CDR2 are LGHDT and YNNKEL (reference sequence). This CDR3 has 14 amino acids. Trimming removed 3 bases from V and 10 bases from J, with 18 bases in between.